Detailed here is one TCR beta chain. Clones were read by immunoSEQ multiplex PCR, and TCRdb kept only the in-frame ones, dropping some. This table has about 89,000 clones, around nine tenths appearing once. The data are from a study of T cell responses to AZD1222 COVID-19 vaccine. In germline, CDR1 is SGHNT, CDR2 YENEEA. This CDR3 region has 15 residues. Trimming removed 2 bases at V and 0 bases at J, with 8 bases between. Sequencing was performed on peripheral blood, taken on day 0 of MenACWY control vaccination. The rearrangement joins TRBV11-3 to TRBJ1-3; unclear D gene. The receptor was derived from an adult in good health. The CDR3, as DNA: TGTGCCAGCAGCTTATCAGCAGACTCTGGAAACACCATATATTTT. Protein sequence: CASSLSADSGNTIYF.